This entry lists 5 T cell receptor beta chains sequenced from one sample in a study of Ad26.COV2.S vaccination and SARS-CoV-2 variants. Treatment: 19 received Ad26.COV2.S at low or high dose, single or two shots; roughly five received placebo; per-sample allocation not given. Sampling was done on day 63 after the first vaccine or placebo injection. Assay used: immunoSEQ multiplex PCR; TCRdb lists only in-frame clones, some missing. The repertoire has some 340,000 clones, 86% of them found once; the top ten carry 1.5% to 2.5%. The material sequenced was peripheral blood, taken in a trial of Ad26.COV2.S vaccine versus placebo. The source of these receptors is a person aged 18 to 59 who received the Ad26.COV2.S COVID-19 vaccine or a placebo.

This chain uses TRBV10-2 with TRBJ2-5; 8 bases line up with TRBD1. CDR1 and CDR2 (germline): WSHSY, SAAADI. V gave up 3 bases and J gave up 4 bases; unmatched junction bases: 7. This CDR3 is built from 15 residues. CDR3 sequence: CASSDPDRGGETQYF. The CDR3 DNA reads TGCGCCAGCAGTGACCCCGACAGGGGTGGAGAGACCCAGTACTTC.

This clone was detected a few times. The chain employs TRBV30 and TRBJ1-5; tentative D call: TRBD1 (6 bases). The CDR3 runs to 16 residues. Germline V lookup: CDR1 GTSNPN, CDR2 SVGIG (reference sequence). V was pared by 1 base and J by 1 base, with 14 bases between. For the CDR3, the DNA is TGTGCCTGGAGTGCAGGGGATGGCAGGAGCAATCAGCCCCAGCATTTT. Translated, it gives CAWSAGDGRSNQPQHF.

This clone was counted a few times. V usage is TRBV4-1 and J usage is TRBJ2-1; tentatively, D is TRBD2 (5 bases). The CDR3 has 15 residues. Germline V CDR1 and CDR2: MGHRA, YSYEKL. V was shortened by 4 bases and J by 5 bases, with 15 bases between the two germline ends. CDR3 nucleotide sequence: TGCGCCAGCAGCCTTTACCAGAGAGGGAACAATGAGCAGTTCTTC. Translated, it gives CASSLYQRGNNEQFF.

CDR3 sequence: CASSDGQLELFF. In DNA form, the CDR3 reads TGCGCCAGCAGTGATGGACAGTTAGAGCTGTTTTTT. The chain combines TRBV10-2 with TRBJ2-2; weak D call: TRBD1 (6 bases). Trimming took 3 bases from V and 11 from J, leaving 10 bases between them. Germline loops: CDR1 WSHSY, CDR2 SAAADI. This CDR3 contains 12 residues.

The gene calls are TRBV12-3 or TRBV12-4 and TRBJ1-2; no clear D gene. V lost 4 bases, J lost 1 base, and 7 bases lay in between. The CDR3 loop spans 13 amino acids. The chain's CDR3 is CASSSAVNYGYTF. In DNA form, the CDR3 reads TGTGCCAGCAGTTCGGCAGTTAACTATGGCTACACCTTC.